A selection of T cell receptor beta chains follows, all from one sample in a study of blood T cells in healthy people across ages. TCRdb reanalysed the 5' RACE reads using MiXCR and keeps one entry per CDR3 protein. The sample lists around 1,000,000 distinct CDR3 sequences; around 27% were seen once. The same sample was also studied in work on T cells of mothers and their children.

The sample comprised blood. The source is a girl aged 2-10 years in good health. Both conserved end residues are part of each CDR3. A D gene is named only where the DNA matches it firmly. Clone sizes are given selectively: once, few, many, or a class where the clone is expanded.

D: TRBD2
J: TRBJ2-3
V: TRBV7-2
size: .
DNA: TGTGCCAGCAGCTTAATCGGCGGGAGGGCCACAGATACGCAGTATTTT
CDR3: CASSLIGGRATDTQYF

D: .
J: TRBJ2-7
V: TRBV20-1
size: .
DNA: TGCAGTGCTCGCCATCCCGGGGCTACCTACGAGCAGTACTTC
CDR3: CSARHPGATYEQYF

D: .
J: TRBJ1-6
V: TRBV2
size: .
DNA: TGTGCCAGCAGTGTATCCGGGGGACCCCTCCACTTT
CDR3: CASSVSGGPLHF

D: .
J: TRBJ2-1
V: TRBV15
size: .
DNA: TGTGCCACCCACACGGGAGCGGAGGTTTACAATGAGCAGTTCTTC
CDR3: CATHTGAEVYNEQFF

D: TRBD2
J: TRBJ2-7
V: TRBV5-1
size: .
DNA: TGCGCCAGCAGCTTGGCGGGGGGGCAAACCTACGAGCAGTACTTC
CDR3: CASSLAGGQTYEQYF

D: .
J: TRBJ2-3
V: TRBV7-2
size: .
DNA: TGTGCCAGCAGCTTGGTAGGCCCAGATACGCAGTATTTT
CDR3: CASSLVGPDTQYF

D: TRBD2
J: TRBJ2-5
V: TRBV7-3
size: .
DNA: TGTGCCAGCAGCTTGGGCCCGGGGGGGCGCACTCAAGAGACCCAGTACTTC
CDR3: CASSLGPGGRTQETQYF

D: .
J: TRBJ2-7
V: TRBV20-1
size: .
DNA: TGCAGTGCTAGAGTACCGTATGGGGGATCCTACGAGCAGTACTTC
CDR3: CSARVPYGGSYEQYF

D: .
J: TRBJ1-1
V: TRBV20-1
size: many
DNA: TGCAGTGCTAGAGATAGAATCCAGGGGTTAACGGCTGAAGCTTTCTTT
CDR3: CSARDRIQGLTAEAFF

D: .
J: TRBJ1-5
V: TRBV7-9
size: .
DNA: TGTGCCAGCAGCCACCTCAACCTCAACCGGCCCCAGCATTTT
CDR3: CASSHLNLNRPQHF

D: .
J: TRBJ1-2
V: TRBV7-2
size: few
DNA: TGTGCCAGCAGTTTTTATGACAGTTATGGCTACACCTTC
CDR3: CASSFYDSYGYTF

D: TRBD2
J: TRBJ2-3
V: TRBV12-3/TRBV12-4
size: few
DNA: TGTGCCAGCAGCCTCTTAGCGGGGGGTCCCATAGATACGCAGTATTTT
CDR3: CASSLLAGGPIDTQYF

D: .
J: TRBJ2-1
V: TRBV29-1
size: .
DNA: TGCAGCGTTGAAACCGCAGAGAGCTCCTACAATGAGCAGTTCTTC
CDR3: CSVETAESSYNEQFF

D: .
J: TRBJ2-7
V: TRBV3-1
size: few
DNA: TGTGCCAGCAGCCAAACCCAAGACGGACTCTACGAGCAGTACTTC
CDR3: CASSQTQDGLYEQYF

D: .
J: TRBJ1-1
V: TRBV7-6
size: few
DNA: TGTGCCAGCAGCCCTCCGAGCAGTGAAGCTTTCTTT
CDR3: CASSPPSSEAFF

D: TRBD1
J: TRBJ2-2
V: TRBV7-2
size: few
DNA: TGTGCCAGCAGATCTATGGACAGGGGAGTGGCCGGGGAGCTGTTTTTT
CDR3: CASRSMDRGVAGELFF

D: .
J: TRBJ2-7
V: TRBV9
size: .
DNA: TGTGCCAGCAGCGTAGGGGACACCTACTCCTACGAGCAGTACTTC
CDR3: CASSVGDTYSYEQYF

D: .
J: TRBJ2-5
V: TRBV10-2
size: few
DNA: TGCGCCAGCAGTGACAGGAGCTTAAAGACCCAGTACTTC
CDR3: CASSDRSLKTQYF

D: TRBD1
J: TRBJ2-7
V: TRBV15
size: few
DNA: TGTGCCACCAGCAGAGGCAGGGGGTCCTACGAGCAGTACTTC
CDR3: CATSRGRGSYEQYF

D: .
J: TRBJ2-5
V: TRBV7-3
size: few
DNA: TGTGCCAGCAGCTTTACGCCCGGAGAGACCCAGTACTTC
CDR3: CASSFTPGETQYF

D: .
J: TRBJ2-5
V: TRBV9
size: .
DNA: TGTGCCAGCAGCTCATTGGGACCCCGAGAGACCCAGTACTTC
CDR3: CASSSLGPRETQYF

D: TRBD1
J: TRBJ2-3
V: TRBV9
size: .
DNA: TGTGCCAGCAGCATACAGACAGGGGGCTTAGTATCGGGTACGCAGTATTTT
CDR3: CASSIQTGGLVSGTQYF

D: .
J: TRBJ2-5
V: TRBV20-1
size: .
DNA: TGCAGTGCCCCGACGGACCAAGAGACCCAGTACTTC
CDR3: CSAPTDQETQYF

D: TRBD2
J: TRBJ2-3
V: TRBV20-1
size: few
DNA: TGCAGTGCTTCCTTAGCGGGACGGGACGCAGATACGCAGTATTTT
CDR3: CSASLAGRDADTQYF

D: .
J: TRBJ2-1
V: TRBV7-3
size: .
DNA: TGTGCCAGCAGCCTCCGGGGGACTGTGAATGAGCAGTTCTTC
CDR3: CASSLRGTVNEQFF

D: .
J: TRBJ2-5
V: TRBV3-1
size: few
DNA: TGTGCCAGCAGCCAAGATCGATGGCAAGTTAGAAGCAAAGAGACCCAGTACTTC
CDR3: CASSQDRWQVRSKETQYF

D: .
J: TRBJ2-5
V: TRBV6-5
size: .
DNA: TGTGCCAGCAGTTACGGGGGGACCACCCAGTACTTC
CDR3: CASSYGGTTQYF

D: TRBD1
J: TRBJ1-2
V: TRBV29-1
size: few
DNA: TGCAGCGTTCACCGTTCGGGACAGGACTATGGCTACACCTTC
CDR3: CSVHRSGQDYGYTF

D: TRBD1
J: TRBJ2-1
V: TRBV4-1
size: .
DNA: TGCGCCAGCAGCCAAGGGGGGACAGGGGGTCCCAGGGGCTACAATGAGCAGTTCTTC
CDR3: CASSQGGTGGPRGYNEQFF

D: .
J: TRBJ1-1
V: TRBV11-3
size: few
DNA: TGTGCCAGCAGCTCCGCCCGGGGGGCAGGCACTGAAGCTTTCTTT
CDR3: CASSSARGAGTEAFF

D: TRBD1
J: TRBJ1-2
V: TRBV13
size: few
DNA: TGTGCCAGCAGCTTGGGACCGGGACAGGTTAAGGATGGCTACACCTTC
CDR3: CASSLGPGQVKDGYTF

D: .
J: TRBJ2-1
V: TRBV29-1
size: .
DNA: TGCAGCGTTGAAGGGATCTCGGGGAGGGAGCAGTTCTTC
CDR3: CSVEGISGREQFF

D: TRBD2
J: TRBJ2-1
V: TRBV20-1
size: .
DNA: TGCAGTGCTAGGTTCCCGAGCTTAGCGGGACTCTACAATGAGCAGTTCTTC
CDR3: CSARFPSLAGLYNEQFF

D: .
J: TRBJ2-7
V: TRBV20-1
size: few
DNA: TGCAGTGCTATATCACGGGCCTCTTACGAGCAGTACTTC
CDR3: CSAISRASYEQYF

D: .
J: TRBJ2-5
V: TRBV15
size: .
DNA: TGTGCCACCGGCAGAGGGACCGTCGCGCTAGCCCAAGAGACCCAGTACTTC
CDR3: CATGRGTVALAQETQYF

D: .
J: TRBJ1-2
V: TRBV6-6
size: few
DNA: TGTGCCAGCAGTTATCCTGCCGACCGGTCCGGGGATGGCTACACCTTC
CDR3: CASSYPADRSGDGYTF

D: .
J: TRBJ1-1
V: TRBV5-8
size: .
DNA: TGTGCCAGCAGCTCCCAACAGGCATCCCTTACTGAAGCTTTCTTT
CDR3: CASSSQQASLTEAFF

D: .
J: TRBJ2-5
V: TRBV5-1
size: few
DNA: TGCGCCAGCAGCCCTTGGGGTGAACCGCAAGAGACCCAGTACTTC
CDR3: CASSPWGEPQETQYF

D: .
J: TRBJ1-1
V: TRBV5-1
size: few
DNA: TGCGCCAGCAGCTTTGTTGAGGGCACTGAAGCTTTCTTT
CDR3: CASSFVEGTEAFF

D: .
J: TRBJ1-5
V: TRBV6-4
size: .
DNA: TGTGCCAGCAGTGTGGAGGGTGAAAACATGGGTGGCAATCAGCCCCAGCATTTT
CDR3: CASSVEGENMGGNQPQHF

D: TRBD2
J: TRBJ2-1
V: TRBV11-3
size: many
DNA: TGTGCCAGCAGCTCGCGGGGGAGCTCCTACAATGAGCAGTTCTTC
CDR3: CASSSRGSSYNEQFF

D: TRBD2
J: TRBJ2-7
V: TRBV4-1
size: .
DNA: TGCGCCAGCAGCCAAGATCAGACTAGCGGGAGTTTCTACGTGCAGTACTTC
CDR3: CASSQDQTSGSFYVQYF

D: .
J: TRBJ1-6
V: TRBV7-2
size: few
DNA: TGTGCCAGCAGCTTAAGATGGAATTCACCCCTCCACTTT
CDR3: CASSLRWNSPLHF

D: TRBD2
J: TRBJ2-2
V: TRBV29-1
size: .
DNA: TGCAGCGTTGTTAGCGGGAGGAGGAACACCGGGGAGCTGTTTTTT
CDR3: CSVVSGRRNTGELFF

D: TRBD1
J: TRBJ2-1
V: TRBV2
size: .
DNA: TGTGCCAGCGGCAGGGACAGGGGCTCCTACAATGAGCAGTTCTTC
CDR3: CASGRDRGSYNEQFF

D: TRBD1
J: TRBJ2-1
V: TRBV12-5
size: .
DNA: TGTGCTAGTGGAACGACCGGGACAGGGAGCAATGAGCAGTTCTTC
CDR3: CASGTTGTGSNEQFF

D: .
J: TRBJ1-2
V: TRBV5-1
size: few
DNA: TGCGCCAGCAACAGCGGCACCGAGATTGTCGGCTACACCTTC
CDR3: CASNSGTEIVGYTF

D: .
J: TRBJ2-5
V: TRBV4-1
size: .
DNA: TGCGCCAGCAGCCAAGAGGAATTGTCCTGGACCCAGTACTTC
CDR3: CASSQEELSWTQYF

D: TRBD2
J: TRBJ2-1
V: TRBV20-1
size: .
DNA: TGCAGTGCTATCGGACTAGTTCGGGTTGAGCAGTTCTTC
CDR3: CSAIGLVRVEQFF

D: TRBD2
J: TRBJ2-3
V: TRBV29-1
size: .
DNA: TGCAGCGTTGTATGGGCTAGCGGGAGAGTAGATACGCAGTATTTT
CDR3: CSVVWASGRVDTQYF

D: TRBD1
J: TRBJ1-5
V: TRBV6-5
size: .
DNA: TGTGCCAGCAGAGGGACAGGGATCAATCAGCCCCAGCATTTT
CDR3: CASRGTGINQPQHF